The present T cell receptor beta chain was sequenced within a study of T cell responses to AZD1222 COVID-19 vaccine. Study-wide points: CD4 TCRs covered the whole spike, strongest at regions 160-218 and 743-854.

The germline V gene encodes CDR1 MNHNY and CDR2 SVGAGI (reference sequence). V shed 6 bases and J 7 bases; nucleotides not matched to a gene: 5. This CDR3 contains 14 residues. Sequencing used immunoSEQ multiplex PCR; TCRdb keeps in-frame clones, though not all of them. The table has about 120,000 clones, more than 70% seen once; the top ten hold 6.5%. Comments on this clone: Its antigen remains unknown.

This chain links TRBV6-6 with TRBJ1-6; TRBD1 agrees at 8 bases. The material sequenced was peripheral blood, taken 28 days after the second AZD1222 dose. The clonotype originates from an adult who received the AZD1222 COVID-19 vaccine. The CDR3 loop is CASSETGVNSPLHF. CDR3 in DNA: TGTGCCAGCAGCGAGACAGGGGTAAATTCACCCCTCCACTTT.